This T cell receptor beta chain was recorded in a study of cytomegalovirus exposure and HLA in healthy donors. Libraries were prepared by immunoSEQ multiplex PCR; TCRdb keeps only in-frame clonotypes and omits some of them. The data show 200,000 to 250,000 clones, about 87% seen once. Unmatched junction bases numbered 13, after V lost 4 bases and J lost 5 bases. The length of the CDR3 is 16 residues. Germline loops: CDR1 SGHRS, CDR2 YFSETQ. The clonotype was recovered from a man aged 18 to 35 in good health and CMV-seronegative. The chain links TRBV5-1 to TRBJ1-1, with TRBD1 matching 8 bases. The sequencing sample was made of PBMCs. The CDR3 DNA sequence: TGCGCCAGCAGCCTCCAAACCCAGGGGGCAGGGACTGAAGCTTTCTTT. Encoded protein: CASSLQTQGAGTEAFF.